The 8 T cell receptor beta chains in this list originate from one sample, sequenced in a study of blood T cell repertoires in COVID-19. Profiled with immunoSEQ multiplex PCR; TCRdb holds only in-frame clones, not every one. There are a few hundred thousand clones in the sample; roughly 87% occur only once, and 1% lies in the top ten. Specimen: PBMCs or T cells enriched from blood (not recorded which). These receptors came from a young woman who had recovered from COVID-19.

The chain couples TRBV27 to TRBJ1-2; D may be TRBD1 (5 bases). V was trimmed by 4 bases and J by 6 bases, leaving 9 bases between them. The CDR3 has 12 amino acids. Germline lookup yields CDR1 MNHEY and CDR2 SMNVEV (reference sequence). CDR3 residues: CASSSTGHGYTF. DNA of the CDR3: TGTGCCAGCAGTTCTACAGGCCATGGCTACACCTTC.

The chain links TRBV3-1 (or the pseudogene TRBV3-2) to TRBJ2-3, with D perhaps TRBD2 (7 bases). Germline V gene data show CDR1 as LGHDT and CDR2 as YNNKEL (reference sequence). V lost 4 bases and J lost 1, with 15 bases in between. This CDR3 comprises 16 residues. The CDR3 reads CASSRKGGVGTDTQYF. The CDR3 DNA sequence: TGTGCCAGCAGCCGCAAGGGGGGGGTCGGCACAGATACGCAGTATTTT.

This clone was counted between two and nine times. V is TRBV6-5 and J is TRBJ2-5; TRBD1 agrees at 8 bases. CDR1 MNHEY and CDR2 SVGAGI come from the germline V gene. The CDR3 runs 16 residues. With V trimmed by 0 bases and J by 1 base, 4 bases remained unmatched. CDR3 nucleotide sequence: TGTGCCAGCAGTTACTCCCACGACAGGGGCCAAGAGACCCAGTACTTC. Translation: CASSYSHDRGQETQYF.

The chain carries TRBV16 and TRBJ1-5; the match to TRBD1 covers 7 bases. Per germline, CDR1 KGHSY and CDR2 FQNENV. This CDR3 spans 16 amino acids. The trim removed 2 bases at V and 0 bases at J, leaving 4 bases unmatched. The CDR3 DNA reads as TGTGCCAGCAGCCAAGGGACAGACTATAGCAATCAGCCCCAGCATTTT. Its protein product is CASSQGTDYSNQPQHF.

The rearrangement uses TRBV5-1 and TRBJ2-1; 7 bases fit TRBD1. Germline lookup yields CDR1 SGHRS and CDR2 YFSETQ. This CDR3 region has 15 residues. V shed 2 bases, J shed 4 bases, and the junction held 6 bases outside the gene matches. This CDR3 is CASSLPGTVYNEQFF. CDR3 DNA sequence: TGCGCCAGCAGCTTACCCGGGACAGTTTACAATGAGCAGTTCTTC.

The rearrangement links TRBV5-1 to TRBJ2-1, with TRBD2 as a possible D gene (6 bases). With 4 bases removed from V and 2 bases from J, the gap between germline ends came to 10 bases. Germline V gives CDR1 SGHRS, CDR2 YFSETQ. The length of the CDR3 is 14 residues. CDR3 nucleotide sequence: TGCGCCAGCAGCCTCGGGGGACCCTACAATGAGCAGTTCTTC. Its translation: CASSLGGPYNEQFF. The full variable domain, its missing parts supplied by reference TRBV5-1 and TRBJ2-1, is KAGVTQTPRYLIKTRGQQVTLSCSPISGHRSVSWYQQTPGQGLQFLFEYFSETQRNKGNFPGRFSGRQFSNSRSEMNVSTLELGDSALYLCASSLGGPYNEQFFGPGTRLTVL.

V is TRBV28 and J is TRBJ1-2; no firm D call. CDR1 is MDHEN, CDR2 SYDVKM, per germline. This CDR3 is built from 13 residues. The V end was cut by 10 bases, the J end by 2 bases, with 14 bases between. CDR3 sequence: CATLWALNYGYTF. As DNA, the CDR3 is TGTGCCACCCTCTGGGCCCTAAACTATGGCTACACCTTC.

The chain carries TRBV7-9 and TRBJ2-5, with D maybe TRBD1 (6 bases). Trimming shortened V by 5 bases and J by 4 bases, and 11 bases separated the two germline ends. Germline V lookup: CDR1 SEHNR, CDR2 FQNEAQ (reference sequence). CDR3 length equals 13 residues. The CDR3: CASSLTGPETQYF. CDR3 coding DNA: TGTGCCAGCAGCCTAACAGGGCCAGAGACCCAGTACTTC.